This TCR beta chain came from a study of T cells in localized non-small cell lung cancer. The CDR3 is 16 amino acids. Trimming removed 2 bases from V and 9 bases from J; junction bases left unmatched: 10. Germline V gene lookup returns CDR1 SGHTA and CDR2 FQGNSA. Some clones are missing from TCRdb's copy, which holds only in-frame ones; the method was immunoSEQ multiplex PCR. The sample holds around 31,000 clones, 90% to 95% seen once. The rearrangement joins TRBV7-2 to TRBJ2-5; 12 bases line up with TRBD2. This receptor was obtained from a woman between 35 and 75 years old with stage I lung adenocarcinoma. The sequencing here drew on peripheral blood, taken before any cancer treatment. CDR3 protein: CASSLTASGGGKAQYF. CDR3 DNA: TGTGCCAGCAGCTTAACGGCTAGCGGGGGGGGCAAGGCCCAGTACTTC.